This is a list of T cell receptor beta chains from one sample in a study of beta chain features in type 1 diabetes. Libraries were prepared by immunoSEQ multiplex PCR; TCRdb keeps only in-frame clonotypes and omits some of them. The table lists about 26,000 clones, roughly half of them singletons. Sequenced sample: stem cell memory CD4+ T cells from blood. These receptors all stem from a man under 40 with type 1 diabetes. Each CDR3 is given without its conserved first and last residue. Fields, in order: CDR3 protein, V gene, J gene.

CDR3 protein: ASSLPQGMNTEAF; V gene: TRBV11-2; J gene: TRBJ1-1
CDR3 protein: AWSAGLAEYEQY; V gene: TRBV30; J gene: TRBJ2-7
CDR3 protein: ASSGPGQIADTQY; V gene: TRBV2; J gene: TRBJ2-3
CDR3 protein: ASSPWQGAGANVLT; V gene: TRBV5-1; J gene: TRBJ2-6
CDR3 protein: ASSLAGGTFYNEQF; V gene: TRBV5-1; J gene: TRBJ2-1
CDR3 protein: ASQGQGENSPLH; V gene: TRBV5-4; J gene: TRBJ1-6
CDR3 protein: ASSLRETNEKLF; V gene: TRBV7-9; J gene: TRBJ1-4
CDR3 protein: ASSTHGTRQAETQY; V gene: TRBV7-2; J gene: TRBJ2-5
CDR3 protein: ASSQEAAGGYT; V gene: TRBV7-9; J gene: TRBJ1-2
CDR3 protein: ASARDSATGELF; V gene: TRBV12-5; J gene: TRBJ2-2
CDR3 protein: ASSQGTGNNSPLH; V gene: TRBV4-1; J gene: TRBJ1-6
CDR3 protein: ASSLWTGSYEQY; V gene: TRBV5-4; J gene: TRBJ2-7
CDR3 protein: ASSLTKRGSGEKETQY; V gene: TRBV7-9; J gene: TRBJ2-5
CDR3 protein: ASKDRAYNEQF; V gene: TRBV2; J gene: TRBJ2-1
CDR3 protein: ASSDGTGVHQPQH; V gene: TRBV25-1; J gene: TRBJ1-5
CDR3 protein: ASSRTGMNTEAF; V gene: TRBV4-1; J gene: TRBJ1-1
CDR3 protein: ASSLSPPIRVPGRAF; V gene: TRBV5-6; J gene: TRBJ1-1
CDR3 protein: ASTGGGVPVLYEQY; V gene: TRBV28; J gene: TRBJ2-7
CDR3 protein: ASSVNRGPQETQY; V gene: TRBV6-1; J gene: TRBJ2-5
CDR3 protein: ASSHRTGASTDTQY; V gene: TRBV18; J gene: TRBJ2-3
CDR3 protein: ASTLRDSSTDTQY; V gene: TRBV6-5; J gene: TRBJ2-3